The next 31 T cell receptor beta chains were all read from a single sample in a study of T cells after yellow fever vaccination. MiXCR was run by TCRdb on the 5' RACE reads, yielding one entry per CDR3 protein. Here the sample spans 500,000 to 650,000 distinct CDR3 sequences, 10% to 15% being singletons. This specimen was PBMCs, taken on the day of the yellow fever booster vaccination. These receptors came from a man aged 25 to 45 who received the YFV17D yellow fever vaccine.

This chain uses TRBV14 with TRBJ2-1; 9 bases line up with TRBD1. Germline CDR1 SGHDN, CDR2 FVKESK. The CDR3 contains 16 residues. After removal of 2 bases from V and 4 bases from J, the junction contained 6 bases not matched to a gene. The CDR3 sequence: CASSQRRDRAYNEQFF. In nucleotides, the CDR3 is TGTGCCAGCAGCCAACGCCGGGACAGGGCGTACAATGAGCAGTTCTTC.

This rearrangement joins TRBV12-3 or TRBV12-4 to TRBJ2-2, with 8 positions matching TRBD1. This CDR3 comprises 14 residues. J gave up 0 bases and V 8 bases, and 2 bases lay outside the gene matches. This CDR3 reads CASGQGSNTGELFF. The CDR3 nucleotides read TGTGCCAGCGGACAGGGTTCGAACACCGGGGAGCTGTTTTTT.

The V call is TRBV24-1, the J call TRBJ2-7; D is perhaps TRBD1 (6 bases). The CDR3 loop spans 13 amino acids. V lost 7 bases and J 6 bases, leaving 15 bases between the germline ends. Germline CDR1 and CDR2: KGHDR and SFDVKD. The CDR3 sequence is CATRQGEFCEQYF. The CDR3 DNA is TGTGCCACCAGACAGGGAGAGTTTTGCGAGCAGTACTTC.

This rearrangement joins TRBV29-1 to TRBJ2-7; TRBD1 might be the D (5 bases). The V gene lost 7 bases and the J gene lost 7 bases, with 17 bases spanning the gap. Germline-derived CDR1 and CDR2 are SQVTM and ANQGSEA. The CDR3 totals 12 residues. In DNA, the CDR3 is TGCAGCGCTCGCAGGGAATCAGGAGAGCAGTACTTC. Protein sequence: CSARRESGEQYF.

The chain links TRBV7-9 to TRBJ2-1; TRBD2 matches at 11 bases. Unmatched junction bases numbered 8, after V lost 4 bases and J lost 6 bases. The CDR3 is 16 amino acids. In germline, CDR1 is SEHNR, CDR2 FQNEAQ (reference sequence). CDR3 protein: CASSSFSGRAINEQFF. Here the CDR3 DNA reads TGTGCCAGCAGCTCTTTTAGCGGGAGGGCCATCAATGAGCAGTTCTTC.

This clonotype was recorded at least ten times. V and J are TRBV5-1 and TRBJ2-7, with D perhaps TRBD1 (6 bases). Trimming took off 0 bases at V and 7 bases at J, with 14 bases between the two ends. CDR1 and CDR2 from the germline V gene are SGHRS and YFSETQ. This CDR3 has 14 residues. The CDR3 loop is CASSLGGQLSEQYF. The CDR3 bases are TGCGCCAGCAGCTTGGGCGGACAGTTATCTGAGCAGTACTTC.

This clonotype came up many times. The rearrangement uses TRBV3-1 and TRBJ1-1; 8 nucleotides line up with TRBD1. V shed 2 bases and J 6 bases; nucleotides not matched to a gene: 8. CDR1 is LGHDT and CDR2 is YNNKEL in the germline V gene (reference sequence). CDR3 length: 15 residues. In DNA, the CDR3 is TGTGCCAGCAGCCAAATTCGGACAGGGAAGGCTGAAGCTTTCTTT. Its protein product is CASSQIRTGKAEAFF.

This clonotype was seen only a few times. V usage is TRBV20-1 and J usage is TRBJ2-3, with D perhaps matching TRBD2 (5 bases). The CDR3 spans 16 residues. CDR1 and CDR2 (germline): DFQATT, SNEGSKA (reference sequence). V shed 4 bases and J shed 0 bases, with 17 bases lying between them. The CDR3 sequence is CSAIGPWTGSTDTQYF. In nucleotides, the CDR3 is TGCAGTGCTATTGGACCTTGGACGGGGAGCACAGATACGCAGTATTTT.

In this sample, this clonotype turned up a few times. The chain is built from TRBV7-8 and TRBJ2-7; no reliable D call. Germline CDR1 is SGHVS and CDR2 is FQNEAQ. V dropped 5 bases and J dropped 4 bases, with 9 bases sitting between them. The CDR3 covers 12 residues. The CDR3 DNA is TGTGCCAGCAGCCCCTTTGGGTACGAGCAGTACTTC. This translates into CASSPFGYEQYF.

The chain has TRBV5-1 and TRBJ2-5; no clear D gene. The CDR3 consists of 14 residues. Germline V CDR1 and CDR2: SGHRS, YFSETQ. With 5 bases removed from V and 5 bases from J, the gap between germline ends came to 16 bases. The CDR3, as DNA: TGCGCCAGCAGAGTGTACGGAGCGAGGGAGACCCAGTACTTC. This codes for CASRVYGARETQYF.

In this sample, this clonotype turned up many times. The CDR3 DNA sequence: TGTGCCAGCAGCTGGGGACTAGCGGGCACAGATACGCAGTATTTT. This codes for CASSWGLAGTDTQYF. This chain connects TRBV5-8 to TRBJ2-3, with TRBD2 identical over 11 bases. Germline V lookup: CDR1 SGHTS, CDR2 YDEGEE. V trimming: 3 bases; J trimming: 1 base; junction bases outside the gene matches: 1. The CDR3 loop spans 15 amino acids.

The V gene is TRBV24-1, the J gene TRBJ2-1; the D is unclear. This CDR3 region has 14 residues. Germline assignment: CDR1 KGHDR and CDR2 SFDVKD. The V and J ends lost 3 bases and 0 bases respectively, with 5 bases between them. The CDR3 region is CATSDNLSYNEQFF. CDR3 in DNA: TGTGCCACCAGTGATAACCTCTCCTACAATGAGCAGTTCTTC.

This clonotype appeared many times. This chain links TRBV19 with TRBJ2-1; 8 nucleotides line up with TRBD2. Germline CDR1 is LNHDA and CDR2 is SQIVND (reference sequence). The V gene end was trimmed by 6 bases and the J gene end by 4 bases; junction bases not matched to a gene: 8. This CDR3 has 15 amino acids. This CDR3 reads CASSPRGRTYNEQFF. The CDR3, as DNA: TGTGCCAGTAGCCCCCGCGGGAGGACTTACAATGAGCAGTTCTTC.

This clonotype occurred many times. This chain connects TRBV29-1 to TRBJ2-7, with 9 bases lining up with TRBD1. The CDR3 totals 15 residues. Trimming at V came to 0 bases and at J to 6 bases, leaving 9 bases not matched to a gene. Germline V lookup: CDR1 SQVTM, CDR2 ANQGSEA. The CDR3 loop reads CSVEDGGQGPGEQYF. The CDR3 DNA follows: TGCAGCGTTGAAGATGGGGGACAGGGCCCCGGCGAGCAGTACTTC.

This clonotype showed up just a few times. The rearrangement uses TRBV4-3 and TRBJ2-1, with D hard to call. V lost 0 bases and J lost 6, with 9 bases in between. The CDR3 spans 14 residues. Looked up from germline, CDR1 is LGHNA and CDR2 is YSLEER. CDR3 region: CASSQESVFNEQFF. CDR3 sequence (DNA): TGCGCCAGCAGCCAAGAAAGTGTGTTCAATGAGCAGTTCTTC.

There are many counts of this clonotype. The chain joins TRBV7-6 to TRBJ2-2; perhaps TRBD2 as D (5 bases). The CDR3 has 15 amino acids. V was cut by 4 bases and J by 6 bases, with 15 bases left in between. Germline assignment: CDR1 SGHVS and CDR2 FNYEAQ. CDR3 DNA: TGTGCCAGCAGCTCCGAAAGTGGAGGACCCGGGGAGCTGTTTTTT. It is translated as CASSSESGGPGELFF. The variable domain in full, completed from reference TRBV7-6 and TRBJ2-2, reads GAGVSQSPRYKVTKRGQDVALRCDPISGHVSLYWYRQALGQGPEFLTYFNYEAQQDKSGLPNDRFSAERPEGSISTLTIQRTEQRDSAMYRCASSSESGGPGELFFGEGSRLTVL.

The V gene is TRBV12-3 or TRBV12-4, the J gene TRBJ2-2; possibly TRBD2 for D (5 bases). V was cut by 4 bases and J by 0 bases, with 12 bases left in between. CDR3 length: 16 residues. CDR3 residues: CASSSPRGSNTGELFF. CDR3 bases: TGTGCCAGCAGTTCCCCTCGCGGGTCGAACACCGGGGAGCTGTTTTTT.

The chain uses TRBV4-3 and TRBJ2-7; 9 nucleotides match TRBD1. Germline loops: CDR1 LGHNA, CDR2 YSLEER. This CDR3 is 16 amino acids long. Trimming at V came to 2 bases and at J to 6 bases, leaving 11 bases not matched to a gene. This CDR3 is CASSQQMDRGRFEQYF. The DNA for the CDR3 is TGCGCCAGCAGCCAACAAATGGACAGGGGCCGTTTCGAGCAGTACTTC.

The rearrangement joins TRBV2 to TRBJ1-2; D not certain. This CDR3 has 14 amino acids. V shed 6 bases and J shed 4 bases, with 15 bases lying between them. Germline-derived CDR1 and CDR2 are SNHLY and FYNNEI. The CDR3 region has the DNA TGTGCCAGCAGGGAACCGGGTCGCGGCTATGGCTACACCTTC. It specifies CASREPGRGYGYTF.

The CDR3, as DNA: TGTGCCAGCAGTTTACGGACAGACTACGAGCAGTACTTC. The encoded protein is CASSLRTDYEQYF. The chain has TRBV12-3 or TRBV12-4 and TRBJ2-7; D might be TRBD1 (6 bases). This CDR3 contains 13 residues. Deletions cut 2 bases from V and 3 bases from J, with 8 bases between.

A few counts support this clonotype. This chain uses TRBV20-1 with TRBJ2-6; tentatively, D is TRBD2 (5 bases). Trimming stripped 4 bases from V and 0 bases from J, with 7 bases between. The germline V gene has CDR1 DFQATT and CDR2 SNEGSKA (reference sequence). The CDR3 is 14 amino acids. CDR3: CSAIEGSGANVLTF. In DNA form, the CDR3 reads TGCAGTGCTATTGAGGGCTCTGGGGCCAACGTCCTGACTTTC.

This clonotype occurred a few times. The chain combines TRBV29-1 with TRBJ2-5; 12 bases line up with TRBD2. This CDR3 region has 14 residues. The germline V gene encodes CDR1 SQVTM and CDR2 ANQGSEA. V trimming: 7 bases; J trimming: 4 bases; junction bases outside the gene matches: 7. CDR3 sequence: CSAGGGLAGETQYF. The CDR3 bases are TGCAGCGCCGGGGGGGGACTAGCGGGAGAGACCCAGTACTTC.

The chain recombines TRBV7-2 with TRBJ1-2; 8 bases map to TRBD1. The CDR3 has 16 amino acids. Germline CDR1 reads SGHTA; CDR2 reads FQGNSA. V lost 0 bases and J lost 1; bases outside the gene matches: 4. The CDR3 nucleotides are TGTGCCAGCAGCTTAGCGATGGGACAGGTTAACTATGGCTACACCTTC. Protein product: CASSLAMGQVNYGYTF. Drawing the rest from reference TRBV7-2 and TRBJ1-2, the complete variable domain is GAGVSQSPSNKVTEKGKDVELRCDPISGHTALYWYRQSLGQGLEFLIYFQGNSAPDKSGLPSDRFSAERTGGSVSTLTIQRTQQEDSAVYLCASSLAMGQVNYGYTFGSGTRLTVV.

The chain links TRBV4-3 to TRBJ2-5, with 8 positions matching TRBD2. The V gene's germline CDR1 is LGHNA and CDR2 YSLEER. This CDR3 region has 18 residues. V shed 0 bases and J 3 bases; nucleotides not matched to a gene: 12. The CDR3 protein is CASSQEIGNTLAEETQYF. The CDR3 bases are TGCGCCAGCAGCCAAGAAATAGGTAACACACTAGCGGAAGAGACCCAGTACTTC.

This clonotype was seen a few times. At one end the junction does not follow the germline gene, possibly because of a read error. The chain combines TRBV7-6 with TRBJ2-2; TRBD2 aligns across 8 bases. CDR1 SGHVS and CDR2 FNYEAQ come from the germline V gene. The CDR3 totals 14 residues. The CDR3, as DNA: TGTGCCAGCAGCCTAGCGGGTGCATTGGGGGAGCTGTTTTTT. Its translation: CASSLAGALGELFF.

This clonotype was counted a few times. The chain uses TRBV7-8 and TRBJ1-2, with D hard to call. Per germline, CDR1 SGHVS and CDR2 FQNEAQ. CDR3 length equals 15 residues. Trimming shortened V by 1 base and J by 0 bases, and 9 bases separated the two germline ends. The CDR3 is CASSLDLLANYGYTF. Written as DNA, the CDR3 is TGTGCCAGCAGCTTAGACCTCCTAGCTAACTATGGCTACACCTTC.

The chain is built from TRBV7-2 and TRBJ2-7, with 7 bases identical to TRBD2. Germline V lookup: CDR1 SGHTA, CDR2 FQGNSA. The CDR3 length is 13 residues. With V trimmed by 3 bases and J by 6 bases, 5 bases remained unmatched. This CDR3 is CASSFGGFSEQYF. The CDR3 bases are TGTGCCAGCAGCTTCGGGGGGTTCAGCGAGCAGTACTTC.

V usage is TRBV9 and J usage is TRBJ2-7, with TRBD2 matching 10 bases. J was trimmed by 3 bases and V by 0 bases; bases with no gene match: 3. Per germline, CDR1 SGDLS and CDR2 YYNGEE. CDR3 length: 15 amino acids. CDR3: CASSVEGTSVYEQYF. CDR3 in DNA: TGTGCCAGCAGCGTAGAGGGGACTAGCGTCTACGAGCAGTACTTC.

This clonotype came up once. The chain has TRBV10-3 and TRBJ2-7, with TRBD2 matching 10 bases. The CDR3 runs 20 residues. Trimming cost V 2 bases and J 0 bases; bases outside gene matches: 16. Germline V gene sequence: CDR1 ENHRY, CDR2 SYGVKD. DNA of the CDR3: TGTGCCATCAGTGAGAAAGCGGGAGGGAACCTACAAACTTCCTCCTACGAGCAGTACTTC. Translation: CAISEKAGGNLQTSSYEQYF.

The sample holds a few counts of this clonotype. The chain recombines TRBV20-1 with TRBJ2-7; D gene uncertain. In germline, CDR1 is DFQATT, CDR2 SNEGSKA (reference sequence). V was cut by 5 bases and J by 3 bases, with 11 bases left in between. This CDR3 contains 12 residues. The CDR3 DNA reads TGCAGTGCTGTTTCTCCGGGCTACGAGCAGTACTTC. It translates to CSAVSPGYEQYF.

This clonotype was seen at least ten times. This chain uses TRBV7-2 with TRBJ1-1; no firm D call. Germline V gene data show CDR1 as SGHTA and CDR2 as FQGNSA. This CDR3 spans 14 amino acids. V gave up 1 base and J gave up 5 bases, with 11 bases separating them. CDR3 sequence: CASSLDGLDTEAFF. In nucleotides, the CDR3 is TGTGCCAGCAGCTTAGACGGGCTAGATACTGAAGCTTTCTTT.